These T cell receptor beta chains were read from a single sample in a study of monozygotic twins with inflammatory bowel disease. TCRdb re-called the 5' RACE reads and shows each CDR3 protein once, DNA omitted. This sample contains approximately 140,000 distinct CDR3 sequences. Sequencing was carried out using blood. All receptors derive from a human donor with ulcerative colitis or Crohn's disease, or a healthy co-twin of an affected twin (not recorded which). CDR3s include the opening cysteine and the closing phenylalanine or tryptophan. The order of the fields is J gene, CDR3 length, V gene, CDR3 protein.

TRBJ1-4 16 TRBV5-1 CASRTLYWANDEKLFF
TRBJ2-3 16 TRBV5-1 CASSLTSGGAGDTQYF
TRBJ2-5 13 TRBV5-1 CASVLAGDETQYF
TRBJ2-1 15 TRBV9 CASSLTQGQYNEQFF
TRBJ2-7 15 TRBV5-6 CASSPHGDSIYEQYF
TRBJ2-7 12 TRBV6-5 CASSGLSYEQYF
TRBJ1-2 14 TRBV5-4 CASSYDRINYGYTF
TRBJ1-1 13 TRBV19 CASSLGQGFEAFF
TRBJ2-5 13 TRBV6-5 CASNPPGGSTQYF
TRBJ2-5 15 TRBV20-1 CSARESARGHETQYF
TRBJ2-5 13 TRBV5-6 CASSFLSQETQYF